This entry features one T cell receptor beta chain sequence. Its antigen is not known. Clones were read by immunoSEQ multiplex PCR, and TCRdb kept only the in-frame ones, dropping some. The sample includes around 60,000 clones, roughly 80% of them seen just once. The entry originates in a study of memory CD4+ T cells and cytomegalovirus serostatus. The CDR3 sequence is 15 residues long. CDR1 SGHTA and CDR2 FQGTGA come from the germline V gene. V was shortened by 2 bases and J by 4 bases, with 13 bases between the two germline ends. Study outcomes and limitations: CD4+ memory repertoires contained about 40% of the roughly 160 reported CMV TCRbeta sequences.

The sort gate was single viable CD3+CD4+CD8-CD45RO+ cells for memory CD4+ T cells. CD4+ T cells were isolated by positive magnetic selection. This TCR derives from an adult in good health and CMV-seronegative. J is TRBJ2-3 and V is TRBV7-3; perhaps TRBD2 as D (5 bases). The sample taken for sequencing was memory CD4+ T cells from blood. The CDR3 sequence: CASSLFGVGSDTQYF. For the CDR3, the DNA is TGTGCCAGCAGCTTATTCGGGGTTGGATCAGATACGCAGTATTTT.